The text below deals with one T cell receptor (beta chain). Exposed participants encountered a COVID-19 case during the 2 weeks preceding study entry. The data were obtained in a study of blood T cell repertoires in COVID-19. Produced via immunoSEQ multiplex PCR; TCRdb's table is partial and in-frame only. Here the sample spans 200,000 to 250,000 clones, around 82% being singletons. The material sequenced was PBMCs or T cells enriched from blood (not recorded which). This sequence was found in a woman aged 40 to 50 who had been exposed to COVID-19.

The CDR3 nucleotides are TGTGCCAGCAGGAGCGGGACAATTGGCACCGGGGAGCTGTTTTTT. The encoded protein is CASRSGTIGTGELFF. This chain uses TRBV6-5 with TRBJ2-2, with D maybe TRBD2 (7 bases). CDR3 length: 15 residues. Trimming removed 6 bases at V and 4 bases at J, with 15 bases between. Germline V gives CDR1 MNHEY, CDR2 SVGAGI.